The present entry profiles one TCR beta chain with its context. Its specificity is unknown. Assay used: immunoSEQ multiplex PCR; TCRdb lists only in-frame clones, some missing. The data hold some 100,000 clones, with roughly 90% observed a single time. Germline-derived CDR1 and CDR2 are MNHNY and SVGAGI (reference sequence). This CDR3 has 15 residues. The ends were cut back, 7 bases at V and 0 bases at J, with 13 bases in the middle. The sample originates from a study of OX40 agonist ivuxolimab in advanced cancers. Whole-study context: Ivuxolimab, an antibody that agonizes OX40 (CD134), was administered to the patients.

Study-level results: Within 6 weeks, CD4+ and CD8+ blood T cells expanded clonally at 0.1 to 3.0 mg/kg.

The gene calls are TRBV6-6 and TRBJ1-3, with D possibly being TRBD1 (6 bases). Source: CD4+ or CD8+ T cells sorted from blood, taken in a trial of the OX40 agonist ivuxolimab. The source of this sequence is an adult with an advanced solid tumor such as melanoma, head and neck, liver or kidney cancer. The CDR3, as DNA: TGTGCCAGCACCACACAGGGTAGCTCTGGAAACACCATATATTTT. The encoded protein is CASTTQGSSGNTIYF.